This passage covers 13 T cell receptor beta chains from one sample sequenced in a study of shared clonotypes between healthy human individuals. Repertoires were generated with immunoSEQ multiplex PCR, while TCRdb's copy carries only in-frame clones and drops some. The sample records over 150,000 clones, 65% to 80% being singletons. The material sequenced was memory CD4+ T cells sorted from blood. Described subset: CD45RA-negative fraction. All receptors come from a man aged 25-45 years in good health.

The V and J genes are TRBV18 and TRBJ2-5, with D unclear. Germline V gene lookup returns CDR1 KGHSH and CDR2 LQKENI. Trimming pared 5 bases from V and 3 bases from J, leaving 10 bases between. The CDR3 covers 13 residues. CDR3 in DNA: TGTGCCAGCTCAGGTGGCCGGGAAGAGACCCAGTACTTC. It encodes CASSGGREETQYF.

The chain recombines TRBV10-2 with TRBJ2-5; no reliable D call. Trimming cost V 4 bases and J 5 bases, with 5 bases left between them. Per germline, CDR1 WSHSY and CDR2 SAAADI. The CDR3 totals 11 residues. The CDR3 DNA reads as TGCGCCAGCAGTGGGGGTGAGACCCAGTACTTC. Translating it yields CASSGGETQYF.

This clone occurred many times. The chain joins TRBV6-1 to TRBJ2-3, with TRBD2 matching 7 bases. The V gene end was trimmed by 4 bases and the J gene end by 5 bases; junction bases not matched to a gene: 3. This CDR3 has 13 residues. Germline loops: CDR1 MNHNS, CDR2 SASEGT. The CDR3 DNA sequence: TGTGCCAGCAGTGGGGACTATAGAGATACGCAGTATTTT. Translating it yields CASSGDYRDTQYF.

V usage is TRBV27 and J usage is TRBJ2-7; D gene uncertain. V lost 3 bases and J lost 7, with 10 bases in between. This CDR3 is built from 12 residues. In germline, CDR1 is MNHEY, CDR2 SMNVEV (reference sequence). The CDR3 bases are TGTGCCAGCAGTTTCCTCGACGGGGAGCAGTACTTC. Protein: CASSFLDGEQYF.

The chain uses TRBV18 and TRBJ2-1, with 9 bases identical to TRBD2. Per the germline V gene, CDR1 is KGHSH and CDR2 is LQKENI. This CDR3 has 16 residues. V shed 3 bases, J shed 4 bases, and the junction held 7 bases outside the gene matches. CDR3: CASSPPTSGQYNEQFF. As DNA, the CDR3 is TGTGCCAGCTCACCCCCGACTAGCGGACAATACAATGAGCAGTTCTTC.

This clone was picked up a small number of times. This rearrangement joins TRBV5-1 to TRBJ2-3, with TRBD2 matching over 9 bases. The germline V gene has CDR1 SGHRS and CDR2 YFSETQ. V was pared by 2 bases and J by 5 bases, with 6 bases of the junction left unmatched. This CDR3 has 15 residues. The CDR3 loop reads CASSFSGSQGDTQYF. In DNA form, the CDR3 reads TGCGCCAGCAGCTTTAGCGGGAGTCAGGGAGATACGCAGTATTTT.

The J gene is TRBJ2-2, the V gene TRBV15, with D unclear. This CDR3 has 14 amino acids. Germline loops: CDR1 LNHNV, CDR2 YYDKDF (reference sequence). The V end was cut by 0 bases, the J end by 6 bases, with 8 bases between. The CDR3 region is CATSREEVPGELFF. The CDR3 DNA reads TGTGCCACCAGCAGAGAGGAAGTACCCGGGGAGCTGTTTTTT.

This clone ranks as medium-sized. Other nucleotide sequences from this sample produce the same CDR3. The J gene is TRBJ2-7, the V gene TRBV6-5; 12 nucleotides line up with TRBD1. The CDR3 loop spans 14 amino acids. The J segment lost 6 bases and the V segment lost 6 bases, leaving 6 bases of the junction unmatched. Germline loops: CDR1 MNHEY, CDR2 SVGAGI. The CDR3 bases are TGTGCCAGCAGACCGGGACAGGGGGCGGTCGAGCAGTACTTC. Protein: CASRPGQGAVEQYF.

This chain links TRBV5-1 with TRBJ2-1; no firm D call. Trimming removed 4 bases at V and 6 bases at J, with 17 bases between. The CDR3 is 15 amino acids. Germline CDR1 reads SGHRS; CDR2 reads YFSETQ. The DNA of the CDR3 is TGCGCCAGCAGCCTAATCGGTTTGGCGGTCAATGAGCAGTTCTTC. Its translation: CASSLIGLAVNEQFF.

The genes are TRBV11-2 and TRBJ2-7, with D possibly being TRBD1 or TRBD2 (5 bases each). The CDR3 totals 12 residues. Germline CDR1 SGHAT, CDR2 FQNNGV. V lost 3 bases and J 7 bases, leaving 10 bases between the germline ends. In DNA, the CDR3 is TGTGCCAGCAGCTTCGAATGGGGGGAGCAGTACTTC. This encodes CASSFEWGEQYF.

The V call is TRBV25-1, the J call TRBJ1-1, with TRBD1 matching over 9 bases. V was clipped by 2 bases and J by 3 bases; unmatched bases: 1. In germline, CDR1 is MGHDK, CDR2 SYGVNS. The CDR3 is 14 amino acids. CDR3 nucleotides: TGTGCCAGCAGTGAAAACAGGGGGCACACTGAAGCTTTCTTT. Translation: CASSENRGHTEAFF.

The rearrangement joins TRBV6-1 to TRBJ2-1; D unclear. Trimming pared 4 bases from V and 8 bases from J, leaving 12 bases between. This CDR3 comprises 13 residues. In germline, CDR1 is MNHNS, CDR2 SASEGT. CDR3 sequence reads: CASSVVVQYEQFF. The CDR3 bases are TGTGCCAGCAGTGTGGTAGTTCAATATGAGCAGTTCTTC.

There are a few counts of this clone. V and J are TRBV10-3 and TRBJ1-2; perhaps TRBD1 as D (5 bases). Germline V gene data show CDR1 as ENHRY and CDR2 as SYGVKD. V was cut by 7 bases and J by 4 bases, with 16 bases left in between. This CDR3 is 14 amino acids long. CDR3 nucleotides: TGTGCCATCACGATTCCCGGGACGACCTATGGCTACACCTTC. This encodes CAITIPGTTYGYTF.